This T cell receptor beta chain was recovered during a study of cytomegalovirus exposure and HLA in healthy donors. General study results and limits: As immune exposure information, only CMV serostatus was available. Presence/absence comparisons presumed near-even sequencing depth among donors. It was 164 TCR beta chains that were listed as cytomegalovirus-associated.

With respect to this clone: Its specificity is unknown.

V was clipped by 4 bases and J by 8 bases; unmatched bases: 8. Germline V CDR1 and CDR2: SGDLS, YYNGEE. The CDR3 spans 14 residues. The PCR ran on 60 Vbeta and 13 Jbeta primers. Only in-frame clones appear in the TCRdb table, and some are missing; sequencing was by immunoSEQ multiplex PCR. The sample has 150,000 or so clones, and its top ten clones hold around 1.7%. Sequenced input: PBMCs. The TCR sequence derives from a woman in her forties or fifties in good health and CMV-seronegative. This chain joins TRBV9 and TRBJ1-2; 10 bases match TRBD1. CDR3 in DNA: TGTGCCAGCAGCACCACAGGGACAGGGGAGGGCTACACCTTC. It translates to CASSTTGTGEGYTF.